The 31 T cell receptor beta chains presented below share a single source sample, sequenced in a study of Graves' ophthalmopathy and Graves' hyperthyroidism. For repertoire sequencing, the TCR beta CDR3 regions were amplified from RNA transcripts. The authors performed first-round RT-PCR with HTBI primers and then a second-round multiplex PCR. Each CDR3 protein gets one entry after TCRdb re-called the multiplex PCR reads with MiXCR. The table lists just over 600,000 distinct CDR3 sequences, approximately 22% of them singletons. Sequenced: peripheral blood. Receptors originate from a woman younger than 35 with stable Graves' hyperthyroidism. Some clones in this sample may be carry-over from other donors' samples.

Many counts were recorded for this clonotype. This sequence joins TRBV10-3 and TRBJ2-5; D remains unclear. Trimming stripped 1 base from V and 3 bases from J, with 9 bases between. The CDR3 length is 14 residues. Germline V gene sequence: CDR1 ENHRY, CDR2 SYGVKD. CDR3 loop: CAISEFGSKETQYF. The CDR3 DNA sequence: TGTGCCATCAGTGAGTTTGGGTCAAAAGAGACCCAGTACTTC.

This clonotype came up many times. The chain links TRBV15 to TRBJ2-5; D ambiguous. This CDR3 has 15 residues. Germline-derived CDR1 and CDR2 are LNHNV and YYDKDF (reference sequence). V lost 0 bases and J 2 bases, leaving 10 bases between the germline ends. In DNA, the CDR3 is TGTGCCACCAGCAGAGAGTCAGTCTCTCAAGAGACCCAGTACTTC. Residues: CATSRESVSQETQYF.

The table lists this clonotype with many counts. CDR3 protein: CASSYRGRGILSNQPQHF. For the CDR3, the DNA is TGTGCCAGCAGTTACAGGGGGAGGGGTATTCTTAGCAATCAGCCCCAGCATTTT. The chain couples TRBV12-3 or TRBV12-4 to TRBJ1-5, with TRBD1 identical over 8 bases. This CDR3 is built from 18 residues. Germline trimming cut 4 bases from V and 0 bases from J; bases unmatched to any gene: 11.

V gene TRBV29-1 combines with J gene TRBJ2-2; D gene unclear. The CDR3 runs to 13 residues. Germline CDR1 SQVTM, CDR2 ANQGSEA. With 4 bases removed from V and 7 bases from J, the gap between germline ends came to 13 bases. CDR3 region: CSVARALGGELFF. CDR3 nucleotides: TGCAGCGTTGCTCGGGCTCTCGGCGGGGAGCTGTTTTTT.

This clonotype was seen ten or more times. The V gene is TRBV18, the J gene TRBJ1-1, with TRBD1 matching 7 bases. Germline values: CDR1 KGHSH, CDR2 LQKENI. V shed 5 bases, J shed 7 bases, and the junction held 13 bases outside the gene matches. There are 15 residues in the CDR3. The CDR3 sequence: CASSTAPPQGLEAFF. Here the CDR3 DNA reads TGTGCCAGCTCAACGGCGCCGCCACAGGGGCTTGAAGCTTTCTTT.

The sample holds many counts of this clonotype. An end of the junction does not agree with germline; a read error may underlie this. CDR3: CSARNRVRNTKAFF. CDR3 DNA sequence: TGCAGTGCTAGAAACAGGGTTAGGAACACTAAAGCTTTCTTT. V gene TRBV20-1 combines with J gene TRBJ1-1; D may be TRBD1 (6 bases). From germline, CDR1 is DFQATT and CDR2 SNEGSKA (reference sequence). CDR3 length: 14 residues.

This clonotype has only a few counts. This chain connects TRBV6-5 to TRBJ2-5; 9 bases are shared with TRBD2. V lost 4 bases and J lost 5; bases outside the gene matches: 14. Germline loops: CDR1 MNHEY, CDR2 SVGAGI. The CDR3 has 17 residues. The CDR3 DNA reads TGTGCCAGCAGTTCCCCCCCGGGGGTAGCGGGAGTCGAGACCCAGTACTTC. This codes for CASSSPPGVAGVETQYF.

The chain is built from TRBV28 and TRBJ1-5; TRBD1 matches at 9 bases. The CDR3 is made up of 16 amino acids. Trimming at V came to 6 bases and at J to 7 bases, leaving 13 bases not matched to a gene. Germline CDR1 and CDR2: MDHEN and SYDVKM. Here the CDR3 reads CASSPLPTGGRQPQHF. The CDR3 coding sequence is TGTGCCAGCAGCCCCCTCCCCACAGGGGGCAGACAGCCCCAGCATTTT.

The chain links TRBV27 to TRBJ2-7, with 7 nucleotides matching TRBD1. Trimming took 5 bases from V and 2 from J; bases not matched to a gene: 6. CDR3 size: 14 residues. Germline V CDR1 and CDR2: MNHEY, SMNVEV (reference sequence). The CDR3 is CASSKGGRTYEQYF. CDR3 bases: TGTGCCAGCAGTAAAGGGGGCAGGACCTACGAGCAGTACTTC.

The V gene is TRBV12-3 or TRBV12-4, the J gene TRBJ2-5; D tentatively fits TRBD1 or TRBD2 (6 bases each). The V end was cut by 6 bases, the J end by 2 bases, with 10 bases between. The CDR3 runs 13 residues. As DNA, the CDR3 is TGTGCCAGCAGAGGGGGGTGGCAAGAGACCCAGTACTTC. Its protein product is CASRGGWQETQYF.

This clonotype was seen at least ten times. The rearrangement joins TRBV9 to TRBJ2-7, with TRBD2 matching over 13 bases. Germline trimming cut 0 bases from V and 4 bases from J; bases unmatched to any gene: 4. The CDR3 length is 16 residues. Germline V lookup: CDR1 SGDLS, CDR2 YYNGEE. This CDR3 is CASSVATSGGVYEQYF. Written as DNA, the CDR3 is TGTGCCAGCAGCGTAGCTACTAGCGGGGGGGTATACGAGCAGTACTTC.

This clonotype showed up many times. The J gene is TRBJ2-7, the V gene TRBV15; D possibly matches TRBD1 or TRBD2 (5 bases each). This CDR3 comprises 15 residues. Germline CDR1 and CDR2: LNHNV and YYDKDF (reference sequence). V lost 3 bases and J lost 2, with 14 bases in between. The CDR3 nucleotides read TGTGCCACCAGCAGGGGCCAGGGACGGACCTACGAGCAGTACTTC. It yields the protein CATSRGQGRTYEQYF.

The chain has TRBV6-1 and TRBJ2-5, with 9 bases identical to TRBD2. The V gene's germline CDR1 is MNHNS and CDR2 SASEGT. Unmatched junction bases numbered 14, after V lost 8 bases and J lost 4 bases. The CDR3 has 16 residues. CDR3 in DNA: TGTGCCAGCGCTAAGGGGCTAGCGGGATTAGCAGAGACCCAGTACTTC. It translates to CASAKGLAGLAETQYF.

The V gene is TRBV28, the J gene TRBJ2-7, with D possibly being TRBD1 or TRBD2 (6 bases each). Trimming pared 3 bases from V and 0 bases from J, leaving 18 bases between. The CDR3 consists of 17 residues. Germline V gene sequence: CDR1 MDHEN, CDR2 SYDVKM. DNA for the CDR3: TGTGCCAGCAGTTTCTCGAGTGTAAGGGGGGACTCCTACGAGCAGTACTTC. Translated: CASSFSSVRGDSYEQYF.

This clonotype turned up a few times. CDR3 DNA sequence: TGTGCCAGCAGTCCCCAAGGACGGAGGTATGGCTACACCTTC. This gives the protein CASSPQGRRYGYTF. The genes are TRBV6-2 or TRBV6-3 and TRBJ1-2; D ambiguous. The CDR3 covers 14 residues. V gave up 5 bases and J gave up 5 bases, with 15 bases separating them. Germline-derived CDR1 and CDR2 are MNHEY and SVGEGT.

At least ten counts were recorded for this clonotype. The CDR3 nucleotides read TGCAGTGCTAGAGACTGGGACAGGGGAGGGGAGACCCAGTACTTC. It codes for CSARDWDRGGETQYF. The chain has TRBV20-1 and TRBJ2-5; 10 nucleotides align to TRBD1. The J segment lost 5 bases and the V segment lost 0 bases, leaving 6 bases of the junction unmatched. In germline, CDR1 is DFQATT, CDR2 SNEGSKA (reference sequence). This CDR3 comprises 15 residues.

This clonotype was counted between two and nine times. A much larger clonotype is one base distant, so this may be a read error. The chain joins TRBV5-6 to TRBJ2-5, with D unclear. CDR1 SGHDT and CDR2 YYEEEE come from the germline V gene. The CDR3 is made up of 14 amino acids. The DNA of the CDR3 is TGTGCCAGCAGTCCACTGGCCTACCAAGCGACCCAGTACTTC. It yields the protein CASSPLAYQATQYF.

Concerning this clonotype: Since a much larger clone is just one base distant, this may be a read error. Here the CDR3 omits its conserved ending phenylalanine or tryptophan, so a read error is the likely source. Here the CDR3 reads CSAQTGTSGIYEQYL. As DNA, the CDR3 is TGCAGTGCTCAAACCGGGACTAGCGGGATTTACGAGCAGTACTTG. The rearrangement links TRBV20-1 to TRBJ2-7; 13 bases are shared with TRBD2. This CDR3 is built from 15 residues. Germline V gives CDR1 DFQATT, CDR2 SNEGSKA (reference sequence). V gave up 5 bases and J gave up 4 bases; unmatched junction bases: 8.

The chain links TRBV7-2 to TRBJ2-5; D not certain. Germline CDR1 SGHTA, CDR2 FQGNSA. This CDR3 has 13 residues. Trimming took 4 bases from V and 4 from J, leaving 10 bases between them. CDR3 bases: TGTGCCAGCAGCTACTCTGTCCGAGAGACCCAGTACTTC. Its protein product is CASSYSVRETQYF.

This clonotype has at least ten counts. J is TRBJ1-2 and V is TRBV15; D is ambiguous. V was pared by 0 bases and J by 1 base, with 12 bases between. Germline assignment: CDR1 LNHNV and CDR2 YYDKDF (reference sequence). This CDR3 spans 16 amino acids. CDR3 loop: CATSRDPREDNYGYTF. The CDR3 nucleotides read TGTGCCACCAGCAGAGATCCCCGGGAGGATAACTATGGCTACACCTTC.

Many counts were recorded for this clonotype. The V call is TRBV7-2, the J call TRBJ1-5, with unresolved D. V lost 2 bases, J lost 0 bases, and 5 bases lay in between. The CDR3 totals 14 residues. Per the germline V gene, CDR1 is SGHTA and CDR2 is FQGNSA. CDR3 nucleotide sequence: TGTGCCAGCAGCTTAAGGGCTAGCAATCAGCCCCAGCATTTT. Encoded protein: CASSLRASNQPQHF.

The genes are TRBV6-7 and TRBJ2-5; TRBD1 is a possible D gene (6 bases). TRBV6-7 is reported as an ORF; its role is uncertain. Between the trimmed V and J ends, which lost 0 bases and 2 bases, there was a span of 16 bases. The CDR3 has 17 residues. CDR3 sequence: CASSYSMDRAPQETQYF. Written as DNA, the CDR3 is TGTGCCAGCAGTTACTCGATGGACAGAGCACCTCAAGAGACCCAGTACTTC.

The chain has TRBV28 and TRBJ2-7, with TRBD2 as a possible D gene (5 bases). Germline lookup yields CDR1 MDHEN and CDR2 SYDVKM. The V gene lost 5 bases and the J gene lost 2 bases, with 16 bases spanning the gap. The CDR3 runs 15 residues. The CDR3 spells CASSLGIIPTYEQYF. The CDR3 bases are TGTGCCAGCAGTCTCGGGATAATCCCAACCTACGAGCAGTACTTC.

The sample holds many counts of this clonotype. The rearrangement uses TRBV5-1 and TRBJ1-2; D call uncertain. Germline V gene data show CDR1 as SGHRS and CDR2 as YFSETQ. Trimming cost V 0 bases and J 4 bases, with 10 bases left between them. CDR3 length: 14 amino acids. The chain's CDR3 is CASSLAPASYGYTF. The CDR3 DNA sequence: TGCGCCAGCAGCTTGGCCCCAGCCAGCTATGGCTACACCTTC.

This clonotype was observed at least ten times. This chain links TRBV3-2 with TRBJ2-5; the table's D call, TRBD2, has no DNA check behind it. TRBV3-2 is a recognized pseudogene. The CDR3 covers 16 residues. CDR3 nucleotides: TGTGCCAGCAGCCCCGGGACTAGCGGGGGGGAAGAGACCCAGTACTTC. This encodes CASSPGTSGGEETQYF.

This clonotype was observed many times. The rearrangement links TRBV27 to TRBJ1-6; TRBD1 aligns across 8 bases. Germline CDR1 and CDR2: MNHEY and SMNVEV (reference sequence). This CDR3 region has 15 residues. The trim removed 8 bases at V and 9 bases at J, leaving 12 bases unmatched. The chain's CDR3 is CASSLSWQGASPLHF. The DNA of the CDR3 is TGTGCCAGCTCCCTTTCTTGGCAGGGGGCTTCACCCCTCCACTTT.

This clonotype was observed many times. The CDR3 here is CASSLGTGNYELSEAFF. CDR3 DNA sequence: TGTGCCAGCAGTCTGGGGACAGGAAACTACGAGCTTTCTGAAGCTTTCTTT. The chain recombines TRBV12-3 or TRBV12-4 with TRBJ1-1, with 8 bases identical to TRBD1. V shed 5 bases and J 6 bases; nucleotides not matched to a gene: 17. The CDR3 totals 17 residues.

This clonotype was observed many times. This chain links TRBV19 with TRBJ2-7; weak D call: TRBD1 (5 bases). Trimming cost V 3 bases and J 6 bases, with 18 bases left between them. Germline CDR1 LNHDA, CDR2 SQIVND (reference sequence). The CDR3 runs to 15 residues. The DNA of the CDR3 is TGTGCCAGTAGTATCGTGCAGGGCAGCCCTGGCGAGCAGTACTTC. Protein sequence: CASSIVQGSPGEQYF.

V usage is TRBV7-8 and J usage is TRBJ1-5, with D possibly matching TRBD1 (6 bases). V was shortened by 6 bases and J by 2 bases, with 11 bases between the two germline ends. The CDR3 sequence is 14 residues long. Germline assignment: CDR1 SGHVS and CDR2 FQNEAQ. CDR3 protein: CASRLGAGNQPQHF. In DNA form, the CDR3 reads TGTGCCAGCAGGTTGGGGGCTGGCAATCAGCCCCAGCATTTT.

This clonotype was seen repeatedly, ten times or more. This chain links TRBV5-5 with TRBJ1-1; 9 bases map to TRBD1. The ends lost 3 bases at V and 0 bases at J; junction bases unmatched: 3. The germline CDR1 and CDR2 sequences are SGHKS and YYEKEE (reference sequence). The CDR3 sequence is 15 residues long. CDR3 protein: CASSSGTGLNTEAFF. The CDR3 DNA reads as TGTGCCAGCAGCTCCGGGACAGGGCTGAACACTGAAGCTTTCTTT.

This clonotype was seen more than once but under ten times. The rearrangement joins TRBV12-3 or TRBV12-4 to TRBJ2-2, with D possibly matching TRBD2 (5 bases). V dropped 7 bases and J dropped 3 bases, with 9 bases sitting between them. This CDR3 is built from 13 residues. CDR3 sequence (DNA): TGTGCCAGCACCCAGAGGGACACCGGGGAGCTGTTTTTT. Amino acid sequence: CASTQRDTGELFF.